Below are 5 T cell receptor beta chains sequenced from a single sample in a study of CD8+ T cells in alopecia areata (dated by TCRdb to 2016 to 2018). The sample's time point label, in plain terms: baseline before oral tofacitinib. Receptor libraries were prepared by the immunoSEQ multiplex PCR assay. RNA was extracted from all samples and reverse transcribed into cDNA as template for TCR sequencing. The source is immuneACCESS, and TCRdb retained only in-frame sequences with V and J called. Part of the clones is not carried over; for the studies checked, unresolved V genes explain less than half of this, and the remainder is unexplained. The sample includes about 200,000 clones, with 50% to 60% observed a single time. Together, the top ten hold approximately 0.45% of the sample. Source: CD4+ T cells sorted from blood, taken at week 0. The source is a human donor with alopecia areata.

V gene TRBV5-4 combines with J gene TRBJ1-1; D is possibly TRBD1 (5 bases). Germline CDR1 SGHNT, CDR2 YYREEE (reference sequence). Trimming pared 4 bases from V and 2 bases from J, leaving 15 bases between. CDR3 length equals 15 residues. Written as DNA, the CDR3 is TGTGCCAGCAGCACCTCGGGACTTATAAACACTGAAGCTTTCTTT. This translates into CASSTSGLINTEAFF.

The chain joins TRBV9 to TRBJ2-3; 9 bases match TRBD2. The CDR3 extends over 15 amino acids. With 3 bases clipped from V and 1 base from J, the junction kept 3 bases outside the gene matches. Germline V gene data show CDR1 as SGDLS and CDR2 as YYNGEE. CDR3 in DNA: TGTGCCAGCAGCGCCCCTAGCGGGGGCACAGATACGCAGTATTTT. This gives the protein CASSAPSGGTDTQYF.

This clone was counted a few times. The chain couples TRBV29-1 to TRBJ2-3; unclear D gene. Deletions cut 1 base from V and 0 bases from J, with 5 bases between. This CDR3 is 13 amino acids long. Germline-derived CDR1 and CDR2 are SQVTM and ANQGSEA. The CDR3 nucleotides are TGCAGCGTTGAAGGGGCCAGCACAGATACGCAGTATTTT. Its translation is CSVEGASTDTQYF.

This chain links TRBV30 with TRBJ2-2; D is uncertain. The V gene lost 1 base and the J gene lost 5 bases, with 11 bases spanning the gap. Germline assignment: CDR1 GTSNPN and CDR2 SVGIG (reference sequence). The CDR3 has 14 residues. CDR3 DNA: TGTGCCTGGAGTGCGATACTCCGGACCGGGGAGCTGTTTTTT. Translated: CAWSAILRTGELFF.

This clone was picked up a small number of times. V gene TRBV29-1 combines with J gene TRBJ2-1, with 13 bases aligning to TRBD2. This CDR3 comprises 15 residues. Germline V lookup: CDR1 SQVTM, CDR2 ANQGSEA. J was trimmed by 8 bases and V by 6 bases; bases with no gene match: 10. CDR3 nucleotides: TGCAGCGTGTCCCCGACTAGCGGGGGGCGCCATGAGCAGTTCTTC. Protein: CSVSPTSGGRHEQFF.